These 22 T cell receptor beta chains came from one sample sequenced in a study of human T cells and chemical hapten exposure. TCRdb processed the RACE reads anew with MiXCR; each CDR3 protein has one entry. The sample consists of 150,000 to 200,000 distinct CDR3 sequences, under 35% of them appearing once. Time point indicated: pre-sensitization, week 0. Sample treatment: therapeutic diphenylcyclopropenone sensitization with weekly scalp DPC. Sequences were derived from whole blood, sampled in connection with sensitization to the hapten diphenylcyclopropenone (DPC). The receptors come from a woman aged 25 to 39 with alopecia areata. Some clones in this sample may be carry-over from other donors' samples.

The chain carries TRBV20-1 and TRBJ1-1, with 7 bases fitting TRBD1. This CDR3 is built from 12 residues. Germline V gene lookup returns CDR1 DFQATT and CDR2 SNEGSKA (reference sequence). V dropped 5 bases and J dropped 4; count of bases not matched to a gene: 4. The CDR3: CSAANRGTEAFF. For the CDR3, the DNA is TGCAGTGCTGCAAACAGGGGCACTGAAGCTTTCTTT.

CDR3 loop: CATLRPGQETQYF. The CDR3 DNA reads as TGTGCCACTCTTCGCCCAGGCCAAGAGACCCAGTACTTC. This rearrangement joins TRBV10-3 to TRBJ2-5; D unresolved. Germline V gives CDR1 ENHRY, CDR2 SYGVKD. Trimming took 10 bases from V and 1 from J, leaving 13 bases between them. The CDR3 has 13 residues.

The chain is built from TRBV29-1 and TRBJ1-2, with D possibly being TRBD1 (5 bases). Germline assignment: CDR1 SQVTM and CDR2 ANQGSEA. The CDR3 length is 12 residues. V lost 7 bases and J lost 0, with 9 bases in between. The CDR3 reads CSAQGANYGYTF. The DNA of the CDR3 is TGCAGCGCTCAGGGAGCTAACTATGGCTACACCTTC.

This clonotype has just a few counts. The chain employs TRBV29-1 and TRBJ1-2; unclear D gene. Germline-derived CDR1 and CDR2 are SQVTM and ANQGSEA. The CDR3 totals 11 residues. Trimming took 4 bases from V and 6 from J, leaving 9 bases between them. Here the CDR3 reads CSVGPEDGYTF. CDR3 nucleotides: TGCAGCGTTGGGCCGGAGGATGGCTACACCTTC.

This chain joins TRBV20-1 and TRBJ2-7; D is ambiguous. Germline assignment: CDR1 DFQATT and CDR2 SNEGSKA (reference sequence). Trimming pared 6 bases from V and 0 bases from J, leaving 15 bases between. The CDR3 is 14 amino acids. The CDR3: CSASGTDLSYEQYF. CDR3 bases: TGCAGTGCCTCCGGCACAGACCTCTCCTACGAGCAGTACTTC.

The V call is TRBV7-9, the J call TRBJ1-5, with D hard to call. Trimming took 1 base from V and 3 from J, leaving 7 bases between them. Germline V gene data show CDR1 as SEHNR and CDR2 as FQNEAQ (reference sequence). The CDR3 has 14 amino acids. DNA for the CDR3: TGTGCCAGCAGCTTAGGGGTCGACAATCAGCCCCAGCATTTT. Its translation is CASSLGVDNQPQHF.

V usage is TRBV7-2 and J usage is TRBJ1-3, with a weak D call TRBD1 (5 bases). This CDR3 has 15 amino acids. V was cut by 8 bases and J by 3 bases, with 17 bases left in between. Germline V gene lookup returns CDR1 SGHTA and CDR2 FQGNSA. The chain's CDR3 is CASARDGGGGNTIYF. In DNA, the CDR3 is TGTGCCAGCGCCCGGGACGGCGGAGGTGGAAACACCATATATTTT.

This clonotype was seen only a few times. This chain links TRBV10-3 with TRBJ2-7; D remains unclear. Trimming took 3 bases from V and 6 from J, leaving 12 bases between them. This CDR3 comprises 13 residues. Germline CDR1 and CDR2: ENHRY and SYGVKD. Here the CDR3 DNA reads TGTGCCATCAGTGAAGCGCAGCCCGGCGAGCAGTACTTC. It codes for CAISEAQPGEQYF.

The chain's CDR3 is CASTNPGQPYEQYF. The CDR3 DNA follows: TGTGCCAGCACTAACCCGGGACAGCCCTACGAGCAGTACTTC. The chain employs TRBV2 and TRBJ2-7, with TRBD1 matching over 7 bases. With V trimmed by 7 bases and J by 2 bases, 8 bases remained unmatched. The germline gives CDR1 SNHLY, CDR2 FYNNEI. The CDR3 runs to 14 residues.

The chain employs TRBV20-1 and TRBJ2-5; D assignment may be TRBD1 or TRBD2 (5 bases each). Deletions cut 4 bases from V and 5 bases from J, with 17 bases between. Germline values: CDR1 DFQATT, CDR2 SNEGSKA (reference sequence). The CDR3 runs to 14 residues. DNA of the CDR3: TGCAGTGCTATCGTACCGGGACCGGCGGAGACCCAGTACTTC. It specifies CSAIVPGPAETQYF.

A remark on this clonotype: This likely comes from a read error, as the CDR3 has no conserved phenylalanine or tryptophan at its end. The chain is built from TRBV29-1 and TRBJ2-4; D is unresolved. V was pared by 4 bases and J by 7 bases, with 17 bases between. The CDR3 spans 14 residues. CDR1 and CDR2 (germline): SQVTM, ANQGSEA. CDR3 bases: TGCAGCGTTGGACTCCCAGGATTAGGGAACATTCAGTACCTC. Residues: CSVGLPGLGNIQYL.

J is TRBJ1-2 and V is TRBV7-2; 7 nucleotides align to TRBD1. Germline CDR1 and CDR2: SGHTA and FQGNSA. With 5 bases clipped from V and 7 bases from J, the junction kept 16 bases outside the gene matches. The CDR3 consists of 16 residues. This CDR3 is CASSPGGSGTITGYTF. The CDR3 DNA reads as TGTGCCAGCAGCCCAGGGGGGTCGGGGACCATCACTGGCTACACCTTC.

This chain links TRBV20-1 with TRBJ2-3; D is perhaps TRBD1 (6 bases). The tail of the sequence fits TRBJ1-5 better, so the J call may be wrong. Germline V lookup: CDR1 DFQATT, CDR2 SNEGSKA (reference sequence). The CDR3 has 15 residues. In nucleotides, the CDR3 is TGCAGTGCTCCACCGAGGGGGGGACATACAGATACGCAGCATTTT. Its translation: CSAPPRGGHTDTQHF.

The chain couples TRBV12-3 or TRBV12-4 to TRBJ2-3; D not resolved. The CDR3 contains 17 residues. The V gene lost 3 bases and the J gene lost 1 base, with 17 bases spanning the gap. CDR3 sequence (DNA): TGTGCCAGCAGTTTCAATCCCCCCGGCGCGGGCACAGATACGCAGTATTTT. Protein sequence: CASSFNPPGAGTDTQYF.

This clonotype occurred a few times. This chain joins TRBV28 and TRBJ1-3; TRBD1 matches 8 bases. With 7 bases clipped from V and 11 bases from J, the junction kept 13 bases outside the gene matches. Germline values: CDR1 MDHEN, CDR2 SYDVKM. CDR3 length equals 14 residues. The CDR3 region has the DNA TGTGCCAGCAAATTGGCGAGACAGGGGTCCCCCATATATTTT. The encoded protein is CASKLARQGSPIYF.

Only a few counts were recorded for this clonotype. CDR3 bases: TGCGCCAGCAGCTTAGAAGTCGATTCACCCCTCCACTTT. This sequence encodes CASSLEVDSPLHF. This sequence joins TRBV5-1 and TRBJ1-6; D not certain. CDR3 length: 13 residues. Germline CDR1 is SGHRS and CDR2 is YFSETQ. The V end was cut by 2 bases, the J end by 8 bases, with 8 bases between.

This clonotype was detected a few times. The chain uses TRBV20-1 and TRBJ1-1; D gene unclear. CDR1 DFQATT and CDR2 SNEGSKA come from the germline V gene (reference sequence). V was pared by 3 bases and J by 5 bases, with 7 bases between. The CDR3 contains 11 residues. The CDR3 nucleotides are TGCAGTGCTAGGTGGGTGACTGAAGCTTTCTTT. Protein: CSARWVTEAFF.

This chain links TRBV4-2 with TRBJ2-7; 16 nucleotides align to TRBD2. V lost 4 bases to trimming and J lost 3 bases; unmatched junction nucleotides: 9. The CDR3 runs 18 residues. CDR1 is LGHNA and CDR2 is YNFKEQ in the germline V gene. CDR3 coding DNA: TGTGCCAGCAGCCTAACGGTGGGACTAGCGGGAGGGAACTACGAGCAGTACTTC. Its translation: CASSLTVGLAGGNYEQYF.

In its sample, this clonotype was seen a few times. This chain joins TRBV28 and TRBJ2-3; 11 bases map to TRBD2. V was pared by 10 bases and J by 1 base, with 4 bases of the junction left unmatched. Looked up from germline, CDR1 is MDHEN and CDR2 is SYDVKM. The CDR3 is 14 residues long. In DNA form, the CDR3 reads TGTGCCACCTTGACTAGCGGGGGCACAGATACGCAGTATTTT. This codes for CATLTSGGTDTQYF. Combining the CDR3 with reference TRBV28 and TRBJ2-3 gives the whole variable domain DVKVTQSSRYLVKRTGEKVFLECVQDMDHENMFWYRQDPGLGLRLIYFSYDVKMKEKGDIPEGYSVSREKKERFSLILESASTNQTSMYLCATLTSGGTDTQYFGPGTRLTVL.

This chain uses TRBV11-2 with TRBJ1-6, with D tentatively TRBD1 (5 bases). This CDR3 has 14 amino acids. Trimming left V 5 bases short and J 8 bases short, with 13 bases between. The germline gives CDR1 SGHAT, CDR2 FQNNGV. CDR3: CASSSRGDDSPLHF. CDR3 DNA: TGTGCCAGCAGCAGTCGTGGGGACGATTCACCCCTCCACTTT.

This clonotype has a handful of counts. V is TRBV7-6 and J is TRBJ2-7, with D tentatively TRBD1 (5 bases). V lost 5 bases to trimming and J lost 6 bases, with 14 bases between them. Germline V gene lookup returns CDR1 SGHVS and CDR2 FNYEAQ. The CDR3 is 13 amino acids. The CDR3 is CASSTGAAPEQYF. CDR3 bases: TGTGCCAGCAGCACTGGGGCCGCCCCCGAGCAGTACTTC.

The table lists this clonotype with a few counts. V and J are TRBV10-3 and TRBJ2-6; D uncertain. The CDR3 is made up of 17 amino acids. CDR1 and CDR2 from the germline V gene are ENHRY and SYGVKD. V lost 4 bases to trimming and J lost 0 bases, with 13 bases between them. CDR3 protein: CAISGPPAFSGANVLTF. CDR3 in DNA: TGTGCCATCAGTGGTCCCCCCGCGTTCTCTGGGGCCAACGTCCTGACTTTC.